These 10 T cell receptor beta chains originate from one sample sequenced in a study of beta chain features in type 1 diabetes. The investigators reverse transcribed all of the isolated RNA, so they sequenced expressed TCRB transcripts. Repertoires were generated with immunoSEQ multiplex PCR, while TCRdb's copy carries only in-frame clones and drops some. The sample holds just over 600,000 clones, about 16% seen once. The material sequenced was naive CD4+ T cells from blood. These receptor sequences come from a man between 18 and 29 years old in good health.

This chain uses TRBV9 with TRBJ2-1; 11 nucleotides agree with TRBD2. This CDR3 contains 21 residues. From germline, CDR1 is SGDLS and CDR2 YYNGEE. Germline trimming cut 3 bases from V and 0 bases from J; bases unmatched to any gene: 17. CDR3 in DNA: TGTGCCAGCAGCGCGAAAACTCCGGGACTAGCGGAAACAAGCTCCTACAATGAGCAGTTCTTC. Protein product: CASSAKTPGLAETSSYNEQFF.

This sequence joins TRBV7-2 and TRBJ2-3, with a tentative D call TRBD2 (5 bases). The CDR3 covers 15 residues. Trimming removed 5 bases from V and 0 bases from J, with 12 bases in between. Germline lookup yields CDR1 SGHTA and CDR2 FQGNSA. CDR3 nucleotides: TGTGCCAGCAGCCGGAGGACTTCTAGCACAGATACGCAGTATTTT. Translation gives CASSRRTSSTDTQYF.

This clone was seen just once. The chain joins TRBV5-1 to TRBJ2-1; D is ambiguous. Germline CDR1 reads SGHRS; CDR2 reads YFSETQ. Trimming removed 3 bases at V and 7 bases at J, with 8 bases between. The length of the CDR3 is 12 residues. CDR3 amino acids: CASSSALNEQFF. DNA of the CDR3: TGCGCCAGCAGCTCCGCACTGAATGAGCAGTTCTTC.

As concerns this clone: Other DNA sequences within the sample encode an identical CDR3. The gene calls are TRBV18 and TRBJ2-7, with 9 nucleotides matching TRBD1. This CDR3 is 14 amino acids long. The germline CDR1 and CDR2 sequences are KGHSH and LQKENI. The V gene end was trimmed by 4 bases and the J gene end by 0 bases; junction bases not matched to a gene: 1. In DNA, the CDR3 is TGTGCCAGCTCACGGGACAGGGCCTCCTACGAGCAGTACTTC. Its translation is CASSRDRASYEQYF.

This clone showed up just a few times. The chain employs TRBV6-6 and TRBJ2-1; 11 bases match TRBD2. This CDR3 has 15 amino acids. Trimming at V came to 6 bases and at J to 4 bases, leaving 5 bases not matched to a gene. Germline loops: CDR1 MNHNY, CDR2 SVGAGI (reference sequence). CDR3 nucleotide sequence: TGTGCCAGCAGCCGCGGGACTAGCGGTTACAATGAGCAGTTCTTC. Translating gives CASSRGTSGYNEQFF.

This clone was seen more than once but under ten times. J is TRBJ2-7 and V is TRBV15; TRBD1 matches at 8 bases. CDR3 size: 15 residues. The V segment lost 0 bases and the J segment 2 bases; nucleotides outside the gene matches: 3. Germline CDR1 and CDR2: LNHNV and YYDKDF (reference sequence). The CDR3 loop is CATSRDEQGAYEQYF. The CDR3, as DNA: TGTGCCACCAGCAGAGATGAACAGGGGGCCTACGAGCAGTACTTC.

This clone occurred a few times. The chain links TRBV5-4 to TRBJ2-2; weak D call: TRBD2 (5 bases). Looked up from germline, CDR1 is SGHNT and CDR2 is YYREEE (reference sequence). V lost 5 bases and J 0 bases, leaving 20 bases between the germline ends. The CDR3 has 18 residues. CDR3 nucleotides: TGTGCCAGCAGACCCACCACCAAAGGAGCGGCGAACACCGGGGAGCTGTTTTTT. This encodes CASRPTTKGAANTGELFF.

CDR3 nucleotide sequence: TGTGCCAGCAGAGGAGGACCAGCAACTAATGAAAAACTGTTTTTT. It yields the protein CASRGGPATNEKLFF. The V call is TRBV6-6, the J call TRBJ1-4, with D unclear. This CDR3 has 15 residues. Germline lookup yields CDR1 MNHNY and CDR2 SVGAGI (reference sequence). The germline V and J ends were trimmed by 6 bases and 0 bases, with 11 bases remaining between them.

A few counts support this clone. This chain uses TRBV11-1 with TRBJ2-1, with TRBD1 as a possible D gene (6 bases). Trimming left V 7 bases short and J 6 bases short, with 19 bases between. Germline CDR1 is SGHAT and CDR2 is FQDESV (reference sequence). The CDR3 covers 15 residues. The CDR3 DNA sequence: TGTGCCAGCAACCTACAGGGAAGGGGAGCCAATGAGCAGTTCTTC. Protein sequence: CASNLQGRGANEQFF.

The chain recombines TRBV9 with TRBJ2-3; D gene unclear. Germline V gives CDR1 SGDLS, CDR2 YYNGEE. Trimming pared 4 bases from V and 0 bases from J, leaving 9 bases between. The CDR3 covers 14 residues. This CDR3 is CASSPQWSTDTQYF. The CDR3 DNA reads TGTGCCAGCAGCCCCCAATGGAGCACAGATACGCAGTATTTT.